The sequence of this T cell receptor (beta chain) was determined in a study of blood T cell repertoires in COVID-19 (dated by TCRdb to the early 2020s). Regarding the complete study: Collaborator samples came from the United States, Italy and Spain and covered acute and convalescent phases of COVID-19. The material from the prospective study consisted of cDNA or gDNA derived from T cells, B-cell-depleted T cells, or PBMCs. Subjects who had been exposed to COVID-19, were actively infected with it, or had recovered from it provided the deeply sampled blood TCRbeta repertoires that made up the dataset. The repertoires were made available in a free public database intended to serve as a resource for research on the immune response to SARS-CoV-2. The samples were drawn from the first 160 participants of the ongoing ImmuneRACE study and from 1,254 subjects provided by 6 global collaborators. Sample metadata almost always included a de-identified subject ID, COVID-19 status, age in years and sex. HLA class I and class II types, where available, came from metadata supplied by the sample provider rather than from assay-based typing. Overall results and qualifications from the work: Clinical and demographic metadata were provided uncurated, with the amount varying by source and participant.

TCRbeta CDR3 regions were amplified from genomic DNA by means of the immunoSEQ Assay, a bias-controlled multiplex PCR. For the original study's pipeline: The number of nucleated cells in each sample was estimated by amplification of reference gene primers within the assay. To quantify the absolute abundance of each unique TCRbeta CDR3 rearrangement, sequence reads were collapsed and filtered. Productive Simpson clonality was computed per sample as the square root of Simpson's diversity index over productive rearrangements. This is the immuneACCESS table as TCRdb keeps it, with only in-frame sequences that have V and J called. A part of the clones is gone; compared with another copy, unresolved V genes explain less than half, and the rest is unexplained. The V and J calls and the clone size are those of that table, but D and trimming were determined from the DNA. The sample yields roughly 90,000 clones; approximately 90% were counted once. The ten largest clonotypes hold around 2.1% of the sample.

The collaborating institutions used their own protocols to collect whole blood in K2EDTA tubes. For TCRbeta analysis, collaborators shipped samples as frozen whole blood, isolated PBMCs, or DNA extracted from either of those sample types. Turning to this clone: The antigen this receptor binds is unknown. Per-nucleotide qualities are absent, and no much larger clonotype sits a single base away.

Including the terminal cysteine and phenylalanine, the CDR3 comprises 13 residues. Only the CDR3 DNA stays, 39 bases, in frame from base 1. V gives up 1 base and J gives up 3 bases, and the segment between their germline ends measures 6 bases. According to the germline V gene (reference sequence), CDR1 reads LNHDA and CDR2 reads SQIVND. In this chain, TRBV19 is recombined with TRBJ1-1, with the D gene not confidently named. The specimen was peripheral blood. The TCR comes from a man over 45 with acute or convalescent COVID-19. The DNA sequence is TGTGCCAGTAGTATAGCACTGGACACTGAAGCTTTCTTT. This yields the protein CASSIALDTEAFF.